The T cell receptor beta chain described here comes from a study of OX40 agonist ivuxolimab in advanced cancers. On cycle 4 day 1 and cycle 7 day 1, as well as at baseline, blood was sampled. Note on this clone: What it binds is unknown.

Findings of the study overall: Partial responders at 0.1-3.0 mg/kg had among the lowest clonal expansion.

This table comes from immunoSEQ multiplex PCR, and its TCRdb copy is limited to in-frame clones, with some not included. The profile shows more than 45,000 clones, roughly three quarters of them singletons. The CDR3 spans 13 residues. V was pared by 7 bases and J by 3 bases, with 12 bases between. Looked up from germline, CDR1 is SQVTM and CDR2 is ANQGSEA. The TCR was taken from an adult with an advanced solid tumor such as melanoma, head and neck, liver or kidney cancer. J is TRBJ2-2 and V is TRBV29-1; perhaps TRBD2 as D (5 bases). The specimen comprised CD4+ or CD8+ T cells sorted from blood, sampled in a trial of the OX40 agonist ivuxolimab. For the CDR3, the DNA is TGCAGCGGAAGAACTAGGTACACCGGGGAGCTGTTTTTT. Its translation is CSGRTRYTGELFF.